These 5 T cell receptor beta chains originate from one sample sequenced in a study of Ad26.COV2.S vaccination and SARS-CoV-2 variants. Noted treatment: roughly 19 received Ad26.COV2.S at low or high dose, single or two shots; about 5 received placebo; per-sample allocation not given. Samples came from day 63 after the first vaccine or placebo injection. Generated by immunoSEQ multiplex PCR, the TCRdb table keeps only in-frame clones and is missing some. The sample carries fewer than 400,000 clones, around 81% recorded once. The sequencing used peripheral blood, collected in a trial of Ad26.COV2.S vaccine versus placebo. The receptor set was obtained from a person aged 18-60 years who received the Ad26.COV2.S COVID-19 vaccine or a placebo.

The V call is TRBV7-9, the J call TRBJ1-3; 8 nucleotides align to TRBD1. Germline CDR1 is SEHNR and CDR2 is FQNEAQ (reference sequence). The CDR3 covers 16 residues. Losses at the gene ends were 0 bases for V and 4 bases for J; bases not matched to a gene: 5. This CDR3 is CASSLATGAAGNTIYF. In DNA, the CDR3 is TGTGCCAGCAGCTTAGCGACAGGGGCTGCCGGAAACACCATATATTTT.

The chain employs TRBV12-3 or TRBV12-4 and TRBJ2-6; no definite D call. V lost 3 bases and J lost 3, with 3 bases in between. This CDR3 has 13 residues. The CDR3 protein is CASSFGGANVLTF. The CDR3 nucleotides read TGTGCCAGCAGTTTTGGTGGGGCCAACGTCCTGACTTTC.

In nucleotides, the CDR3 is TGCGCCAGCAGCCAGACAGGTGGGAACACTGAAGCTTTCTTT. Its protein is CASSQTGGNTEAFF. The rearrangement uses TRBV5-1 and TRBJ1-1; D might be TRBD1 (6 bases). CDR3 length: 14 amino acids. Germline values: CDR1 SGHRS, CDR2 YFSETQ. Trimming took 4 bases from V and 1 from J, leaving 11 bases between them.

The sample holds one count of this clone. Here the CDR3 reads CASSLYKTRITGELFF. CDR3 in DNA: TGTGCCAGCAGCCTGTACAAGACTCGGATCACCGGGGAGCTGTTTTTT. The chain combines TRBV7-3 with TRBJ2-2; no definite D call. Trimming stripped 5 bases from V and 4 bases from J, with 17 bases between. Germline V gene data show CDR1 as SGHTA and CDR2 as FQGTGA. CDR3 length equals 16 residues. Full variable domain (outside the CDR3, taken from reference TRBV7-3 and TRBJ2-2): GAGVSQTPSNKVTEKGKYVELRCDPISGHTALYWYRQSLGQGPEFLIYFQGTGAADDSGLPNDRFFAVRPEGSVSTLKIQRTERGDSAVYLCASSLYKTRITGELFFGEGSRLTVL.

The chain carries TRBV27 and TRBJ2-7; 8 bases are a match to TRBD1. V lost 5 bases to trimming and J lost 4 bases; unmatched junction nucleotides: 7. Germline V lookup: CDR1 MNHEY, CDR2 SMNVEV (reference sequence). The CDR3 totals 14 residues. CDR3 DNA sequence: TGTGCCAGCAGTGCCAGGACAGGGTCGTACGAGCAGTACTTC. Residues: CASSARTGSYEQYF.